A selection of T cell receptor beta chains follows, all from one sample in a study of shared clonotypes between healthy human individuals. The protocol was immunoSEQ multiplex PCR, while the TCRdb copy is restricted to in-frame clones and leaves out a portion. The sample comprises roughly 1,800,000 clones, just under 95% of which are singletons, and under 1.5% rests with the top ten. The specimen sequenced was naive CD8+ T cells sorted from blood. The source of these receptors is a man aged 18 to 30 in good health. The CDR3 runs from the conserved cysteine through the conserved F or W. D genes are given only for firm matches. Not all rows give a size; the values are once, few, many and, for expanded clones, a class.

abundance,v_gene,d_gene,j_gene,CDR3aa,CDR3nt
-,TRBV7-2,TRBD2,TRBJ2-1,CASSWGLAGVGYEQFF,TGTGCCAGCAGCTGGGGACTAGCGGGAGTAGGCTATGAGCAGTTCTTC
-,TRBV7-8,TRBD2,TRBJ2-7,CASSYVGGTTYEQYF,TGTGCCAGCAGCTACGTCGGGGGGACCACCTACGAGCAGTACTTC
-,TRBV4-1,-,TRBJ2-5,CASSQVYGEETQYF,TGCGCCAGCAGCCAAGTTTATGGGGAAGAGACCCAGTACTTC
-,TRBV11-2,TRBD1,TRBJ1-4,CASSLAQGEEKLFF,TGTGCCAGCAGCTTAGCCCAGGGGGAAGAAAAACTGTTTTTT
-,TRBV4-1,TRBD1,TRBJ1-2,CASSQLKTGLYGYTF,TGCGCCAGCAGCCAACTAAAGACAGGGTTATATGGCTACACCTTC
-,TRBV28,TRBD1,TRBJ2-7,CASSPIVGDSSYEQYF,TGTGCCAGCAGTCCAATAGTAGGGGACAGCTCCTACGAGCAGTACTTC
-,TRBV27,TRBD1,TRBJ2-7,CASSPRQGFYEQYF,TGTGCCAGCAGTCCGCGACAGGGTTTCTACGAGCAGTACTTC
-,TRBV13,-,TRBJ2-7,CASSQNYEQYF,TGTGCCAGCAGCCAAAACTACGAGCAGTACTTC
-,TRBV29-1,-,TRBJ1-1,CSGRGGADTEAFF,TGCAGCGGGCGGGGGGGCGCCGACACTGAAGCTTTCTTT
-,TRBV7-8,-,TRBJ1-3,CASSLAEEGSGNTIYF,TGTGCCAGCAGCTTAGCGGAGGAGGGCTCTGGAAACACCATATATTTT
-,TRBV27,TRBD2,TRBJ2-5,CASSTGTNQETQYF,TGTGCCAGCAGTACCGGGACTAACCAAGAGACCCAGTACTTC
once,TRBV4-3,TRBD2,TRBJ2-7,CASSQDRPGLAGGEQYF,TGCGCCAGCAGCCAAGATCGACCGGGACTAGCGGGAGGCGAGCAGTACTTC
-,TRBV7-9,-,TRBJ2-3,CASSLVSPASSTDTQYF,TGTGCCAGCAGCTTAGTGTCCCCGGCTTCTAGCACAGATACGCAGTATTTT
-,TRBV5-4,TRBD1,TRBJ1-3,CASSDTGDGNTIYF,TGTGCCAGCAGCGACACAGGGGACGGAAACACCATATATTTT
-,TRBV7-6,-,TRBJ1-1,CASSAGEGNTEAFF,TGTGCCAGCAGCGCCGGTGAGGGGAACACTGAAGCTTTCTTT
-,TRBV7-2,-,TRBJ1-6,CASSSHPRDWELNSPLHF,TGTGCCAGCAGCTCCCACCCCCGGGACTGGGAATTGAATTCACCCCTCCACTTT
-,TRBV30,-,TRBJ1-5,CAWSPEGLFNQPQHF,TGTGCCTGGAGCCCTGAGGGGCTTTTCAATCAGCCCCAGCATTTT
once,TRBV5-1,-,TRBJ2-7,CASSPAGTYEQYF,TGCGCCAGCAGCCCGGCAGGGACCTACGAGCAGTACTTC
-,TRBV14,-,TRBJ1-6,CASSQEIRGSPLHF,TGTGCCAGCAGCCAAGAAATCAGGGGTTCACCCCTCCACTTT
once,TRBV6-5,-,TRBJ2-7,CASSYSSPGDYEQYF,TGTGCCAGCAGTTACTCGAGTCCGGGGGACTACGAGCAGTACTTC
-,TRBV6-4,-,TRBJ2-3,CASSPGVGPTDTQYF,TGTGCCAGCAGCCCCGGGGTAGGACCCACAGATACGCAGTATTTT
once,TRBV6-6,TRBD1,TRBJ1-6,CASSQDRGHSPLHF,TGTGCCAGCAGTCAGGACAGGGGGCATTCACCCCTCCACTTT
-,TRBV18,TRBD2,TRBJ2-2,CASQELAGPTGELFF,TGTGCCAGCCAGGAACTAGCGGGACCAACCGGGGAGCTGTTTTTT
-,TRBV4-1,-,TRBJ1-2,CASSQEDSLSVGGYTF,TGCGCCAGCAGCCAAGAAGACTCGCTCTCGGTGGGGGGCTACACCTTC
-,TRBV11-2,TRBD2,TRBJ2-7,CASSSNTGLLNYEQYF,TGTGCCAGCAGCTCTAACACGGGACTACTAAATTACGAGCAGTACTTC
-,TRBV12-5,-,TRBJ1-5,CASGGGSNQPQHF,TGTGCTAGTGGGGGCGGTAGCAATCAGCCCCAGCATTTT
-,TRBV13,-,TRBJ2-7,CASSSNLFYEQYF,TGTGCCAGCAGTTCTAATCTATTCTACGAGCAGTACTTC
-,TRBV5-6,TRBD1,TRBJ2-7,CASSFRQGLAHEQYF,TGTGCCAGCAGCTTTAGACAGGGATTGGCTCACGAGCAGTACTTC
-,TRBV15,TRBD1,TRBJ1-1,CATRDRGLGGRTEAFF,TGTGCCACCCGGGACAGGGGGCTGGGAGGGCGGACTGAAGCTTTCTTT
-,TRBV9,-,TRBJ1-4,CASSVDEPGAINEKLFF,TGTGCCAGCAGCGTGGACGAGCCGGGGGCAATCAATGAAAAACTGTTTTTT
-,TRBV27,-,TRBJ2-7,CASSHSGAHYEQYF,TGTGCCAGCAGTCATTCCGGGGCCCACTACGAGCAGTACTTC
-,TRBV7-9,TRBD2,TRBJ2-2,CASSFTSGRSTGELFF,TGTGCCAGCAGCTTCACTAGCGGGAGAAGCACCGGGGAGCTGTTTTTT
-,TRBV7-6,-,TRBJ2-3,CASSSREFVTDTQYF,TGTGCCAGCAGCTCCCGGGAGTTCGTTACAGATACGCAGTATTTT
-,TRBV18,TRBD1,TRBJ1-1,CASSSGGEMNTEAFF,TGTGCCAGCTCGTCAGGGGGAGAGATGAACACTGAAGCTTTCTTT
-,TRBV4-1,TRBD1,TRBJ2-7,CASSQEDRETYEQYF,TGCGCCAGCAGCCAAGAGGACAGGGAGACCTACGAGCAGTACTTC
-,TRBV9,TRBD2,TRBJ2-3,CASSPRGLAGGLGTDTQYF,TGTGCCAGCAGCCCTCGCGGACTAGCGGGGGGGCTTGGCACAGATACGCAGTATTTT
few,TRBV6-1,TRBD1,TRBJ1-2,CASSPRGSDYGYTF,TGTGCCAGCAGTCCCAGGGGGTCAGACTATGGCTACACCTTC
-,TRBV9,-,TRBJ1-2,CASSLGAENYGYTF,TGTGCCAGCAGCTTAGGGGCGGAAAACTATGGCTACACCTTC
-,TRBV19,-,TRBJ2-7,CASRSMSSYEQYF,TGTGCCAGTAGGTCGATGAGCTCCTACGAGCAGTACTTC
-,TRBV28,-,TRBJ1-1,CASGLQGSTEAFF,TGTGCCAGCGGCTTACAGGGTTCCACTGAAGCTTTCTTT
-,TRBV7-2,TRBD1,TRBJ1-4,CASSPDREGIGEKLFF,TGTGCCAGCAGCCCCGACAGGGAAGGGATCGGTGAAAAACTGTTTTTT
-,TRBV29-1,TRBD1,TRBJ2-1,CSVEGGTADGYNEQFF,TGCAGCGTTGAGGGTGGGACAGCCGATGGATACAATGAGCAGTTCTTC
-,TRBV4-1,TRBD1,TRBJ2-2,CASSQDPGTGFTGELFF,TGCGCCAGCAGCCAAGATCCCGGGACAGGGTTCACCGGGGAGCTGTTTTTT
-,TRBV28,-,TRBJ2-3,CASSFWASDADTQYF,TGTGCCAGCAGTTTTTGGGCTAGTGATGCAGATACGCAGTATTTT
-,TRBV19,-,TRBJ2-7,CASSRGQDPYEQYF,TGTGCCAGTAGTAGGGGCCAGGACCCCTACGAGCAGTACTTC
-,TRBV7-9,-,TRBJ1-6,CASSLFEGQTSSYNSPLHF,TGTGCCAGCAGCTTATTCGAAGGACAGACAAGCTCCTATAATTCACCCCTCCACTTT